This T cell receptor (beta chain) was documented in a study of blood T cell repertoires in COVID-19. Study summary: Samples taken during acute and convalescent COVID-19 were collected in the United States, Italy and Spain.

Data came from immunoSEQ multiplex PCR; TCRdb stores just in-frame clones and leaves some out. The data show more than 110,000 clones, about three quarters seen once. CDR3 length equals 14 residues. The V and J ends lost 8 bases and 5 bases, in that order; junction bases with no gene match: 11. Germline CDR1 and CDR2: SEHNR and FQNEAQ (reference sequence). V usage is TRBV7-9 and J usage is TRBJ2-7; 8 bases fit TRBD2. This TCR was recovered from an elderly woman with active or convalescent COVID-19. Sequences were obtained from peripheral blood. This chain's CDR3 is CASANQRGTDEQYF. The CDR3 region has the DNA TGTGCCAGCGCTAATCAGCGGGGGACCGACGAGCAGTACTTC. Drawing the rest from reference TRBV7-9 and TRBJ2-7, the complete variable domain is DTGVSQNPRHKITKRGQNVTFRCDPISEHNRLYWYRQTLGQGPEFLTYFQNEAQLEKSRLLSDRFSAERPKGSFSTLEIQRTEQGDSAMYLCASANQRGTDEQYFGPGTRLTVT.